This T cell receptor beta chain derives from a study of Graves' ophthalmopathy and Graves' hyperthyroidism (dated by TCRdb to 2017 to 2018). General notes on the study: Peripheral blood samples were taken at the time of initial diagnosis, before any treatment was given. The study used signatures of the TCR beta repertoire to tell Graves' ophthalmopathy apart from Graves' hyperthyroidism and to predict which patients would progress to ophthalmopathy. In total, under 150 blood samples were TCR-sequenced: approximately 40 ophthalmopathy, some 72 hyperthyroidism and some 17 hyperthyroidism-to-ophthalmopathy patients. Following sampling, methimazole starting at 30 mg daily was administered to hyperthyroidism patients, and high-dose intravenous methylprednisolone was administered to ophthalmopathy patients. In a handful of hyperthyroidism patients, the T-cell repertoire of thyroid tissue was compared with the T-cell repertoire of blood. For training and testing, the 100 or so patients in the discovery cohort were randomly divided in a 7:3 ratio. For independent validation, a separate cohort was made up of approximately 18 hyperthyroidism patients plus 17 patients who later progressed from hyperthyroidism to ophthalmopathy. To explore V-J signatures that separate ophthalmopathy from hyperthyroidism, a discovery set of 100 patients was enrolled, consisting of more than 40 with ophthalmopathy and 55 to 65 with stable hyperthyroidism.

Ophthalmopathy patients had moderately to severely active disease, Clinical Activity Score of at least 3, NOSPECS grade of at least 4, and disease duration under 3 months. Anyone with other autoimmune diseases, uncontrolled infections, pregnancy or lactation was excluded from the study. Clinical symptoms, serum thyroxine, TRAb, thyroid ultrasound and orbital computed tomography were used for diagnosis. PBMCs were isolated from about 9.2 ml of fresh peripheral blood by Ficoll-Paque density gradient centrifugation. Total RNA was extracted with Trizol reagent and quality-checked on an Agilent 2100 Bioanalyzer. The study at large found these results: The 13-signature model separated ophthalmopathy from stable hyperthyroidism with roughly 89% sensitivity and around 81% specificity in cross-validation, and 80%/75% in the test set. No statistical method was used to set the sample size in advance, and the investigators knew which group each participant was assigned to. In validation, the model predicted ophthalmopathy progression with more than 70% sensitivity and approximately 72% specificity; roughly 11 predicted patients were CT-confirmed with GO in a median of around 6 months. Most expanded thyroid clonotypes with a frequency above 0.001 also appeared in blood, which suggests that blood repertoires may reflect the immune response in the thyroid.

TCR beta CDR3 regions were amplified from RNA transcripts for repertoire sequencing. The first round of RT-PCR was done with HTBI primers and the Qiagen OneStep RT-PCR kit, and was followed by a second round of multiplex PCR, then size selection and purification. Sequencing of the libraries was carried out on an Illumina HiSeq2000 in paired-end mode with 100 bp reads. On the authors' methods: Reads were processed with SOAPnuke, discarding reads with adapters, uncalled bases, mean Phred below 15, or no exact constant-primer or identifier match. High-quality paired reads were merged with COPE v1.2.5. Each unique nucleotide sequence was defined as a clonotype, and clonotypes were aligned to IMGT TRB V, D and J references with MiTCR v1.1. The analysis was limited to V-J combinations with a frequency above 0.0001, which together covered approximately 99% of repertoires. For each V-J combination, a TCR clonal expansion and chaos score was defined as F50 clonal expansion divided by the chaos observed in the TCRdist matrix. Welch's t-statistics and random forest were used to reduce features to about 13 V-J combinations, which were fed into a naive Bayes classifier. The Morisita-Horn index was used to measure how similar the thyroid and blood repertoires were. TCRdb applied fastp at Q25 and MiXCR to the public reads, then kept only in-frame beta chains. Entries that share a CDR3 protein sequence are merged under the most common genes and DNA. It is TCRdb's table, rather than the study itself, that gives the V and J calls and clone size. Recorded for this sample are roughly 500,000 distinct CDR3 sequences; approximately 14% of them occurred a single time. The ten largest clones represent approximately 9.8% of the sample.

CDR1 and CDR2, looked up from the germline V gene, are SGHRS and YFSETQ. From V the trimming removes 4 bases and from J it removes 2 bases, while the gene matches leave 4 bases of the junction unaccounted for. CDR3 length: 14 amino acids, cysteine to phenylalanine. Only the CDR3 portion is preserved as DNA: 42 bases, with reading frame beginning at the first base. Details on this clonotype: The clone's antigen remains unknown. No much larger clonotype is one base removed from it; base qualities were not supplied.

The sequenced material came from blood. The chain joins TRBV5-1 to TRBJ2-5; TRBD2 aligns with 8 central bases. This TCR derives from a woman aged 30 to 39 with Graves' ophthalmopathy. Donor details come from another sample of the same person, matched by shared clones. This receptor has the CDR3 CASSVAGQQETQYF. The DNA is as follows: TGCGCCAGCAGCGTAGCGGGACAACAAGAGACCCAGTACTTC.